This TCR beta chain is from a study of CD8+ T cells in alopecia areata. Overall study findings and caveats: Mouse data revealed clearer TCR sharing than patient data did, a gap possibly tied to HLA.

Those with alopecia areata gave lesional scalp punch biopsies and peripheral blood. Extracted from the samples, RNA was reverse transcribed into cDNA to serve as the sequencing template. Produced via immunoSEQ multiplex PCR; TCRdb's table is partial and in-frame only. The table lists about 97,000 clones, around 38% of them singletons. In its sample, this clone was seen a few times. Its antigen is unidentified. Deletions cut 0 bases from V and 10 bases from J, with 7 bases between. CDR3 size: 11 residues. Germline assignment: CDR1 DFQATT and CDR2 SNEGSKA (reference sequence). The TCR sequence derives from a human donor with alopecia areata. The sequencing input was CD4+ T cells sorted from blood. This chain joins TRBV20-1 and TRBJ1-5, with D unresolved. The chain's CDR3 is CSARDGIPQHF. The CDR3 nucleotides read TGCAGTGCTAGAGACGGAATTCCCCAGCATTTT.